Reported below is one TCR beta chain. This record comes from a study of T cell changes during pregnancy in multiple sclerosis. The protocol was immunoSEQ multiplex PCR, while the TCRdb copy is restricted to in-frame clones and leaves out a portion. The sample has about 38,000 clones, roughly 89% seen once; the top ten hold about 0.6%. The CDR3 length is 14 residues. Germline V lookup: CDR1 SGHTA, CDR2 FQGNSA. V lost 5 bases and J lost 1, with 12 bases in between. The rearrangement links TRBV7-2 to TRBJ2-7; a weak D match, TRBD2 (5 bases). This TCR was sampled from a female donor with multiple sclerosis, enrolled in a pregnancy study. The input for sequencing was CD4+ T cells from peripheral blood mononuclear cells, taken in the second trimester of pregnancy. The CDR3: CASSRQTGSYEQYF. The CDR3 DNA reads as TGTGCCAGCAGCCGCCAGACGGGATCCTACGAGCAGTACTTC. The complete variable domain, with remaining parts taken from reference TRBV7-2 and TRBJ2-7, reads GAGVSQSPSNKVTEKGKDVELRCDPISGHTALYWYRQSLGQGLEFLIYFQGNSAPDKSGLPSDRFSAERTGGSVSTLTIQRTQQEDSAVYLCASSRQTGSYEQYFGPGTRLTVT.